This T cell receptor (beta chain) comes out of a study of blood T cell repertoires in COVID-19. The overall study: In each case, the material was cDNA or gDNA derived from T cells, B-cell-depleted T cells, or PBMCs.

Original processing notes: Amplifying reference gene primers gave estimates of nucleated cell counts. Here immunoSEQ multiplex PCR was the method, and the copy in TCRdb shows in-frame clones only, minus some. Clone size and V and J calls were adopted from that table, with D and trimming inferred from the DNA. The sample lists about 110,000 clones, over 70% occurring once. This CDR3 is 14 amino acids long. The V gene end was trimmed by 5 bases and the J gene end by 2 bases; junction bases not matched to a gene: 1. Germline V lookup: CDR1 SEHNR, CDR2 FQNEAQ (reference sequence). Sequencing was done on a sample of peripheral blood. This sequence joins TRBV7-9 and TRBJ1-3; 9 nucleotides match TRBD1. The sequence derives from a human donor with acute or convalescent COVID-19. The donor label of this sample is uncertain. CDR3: CASSRDRAGNTIYF. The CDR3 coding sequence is TGTGCCAGCAGCCGGGACAGGGCTGGAAACACCATATATTTT.